This TCR beta chain was observed in a study of OX40 agonist ivuxolimab in advanced cancers. Assay used: immunoSEQ multiplex PCR; TCRdb lists only in-frame clones, some missing. The repertoire holds approximately 90,000 clones, with about 88% as singletons. This TCR was sampled from an adult with an advanced solid tumor such as melanoma, head and neck, liver or kidney cancer. Material: CD4+ or CD8+ T cells sorted from blood, obtained in a trial of the OX40 agonist ivuxolimab.

CDR3 nucleotides: TGTGCCAGCAGCCCCACGACAACTACCTACGAGCAGTACTTC. Translation gives CASSPTTTTYEQYF. The chain has TRBV9 and TRBJ2-7; D is unresolved. Germline V CDR1 and CDR2: SGDLS, YYNGEE. CDR3 length equals 14 residues. Trimming took off 4 bases at V and 2 bases at J, with 13 bases between the two ends.